This T cell receptor beta chain emerged from a study of a mutant IDH1 vaccine in newly diagnosed glioma. Study-wide findings and caveats: Pseudoprogression seemingly bore no relation to changes in top peripheral T cell clonotypes.

As for time point: baseline, week 1 (first vaccination visit). Treatment specified: pre-vaccination baseline after standard-of-care therapy. Donors harbored newly found WHO grade 3 or 4 IDH1-mutant, ATRX-lost astrocytomas. Using immunoSEQ multiplex PCR, the repertoire was profiled, and TCRdb retains in-frame clones only, with some absent. The data show about 98,000 clones, about 87% seen once. In germline, CDR1 is MDHEN, CDR2 SYDVKM. This CDR3 has 15 residues. The germline V and J ends were trimmed by 3 bases and 0 bases, with 9 bases remaining between them. This clone has more than one count but fewer than ten. Its antigen remains unidentified.

This chain joins TRBV28 and TRBJ2-1; D not resolved. This TCR derives from a woman between 45 and 60 years old with glioma. The sample in question was PBMCs, obtained from a glioma patient treated with radiotherapy, temozolomide or both. CDR3 coding DNA: TGTGCCAGCAGTTTTGGTCTCCACTCCTACAATGAGCAGTTCTTC. It specifies CASSFGLHSYNEQFF.